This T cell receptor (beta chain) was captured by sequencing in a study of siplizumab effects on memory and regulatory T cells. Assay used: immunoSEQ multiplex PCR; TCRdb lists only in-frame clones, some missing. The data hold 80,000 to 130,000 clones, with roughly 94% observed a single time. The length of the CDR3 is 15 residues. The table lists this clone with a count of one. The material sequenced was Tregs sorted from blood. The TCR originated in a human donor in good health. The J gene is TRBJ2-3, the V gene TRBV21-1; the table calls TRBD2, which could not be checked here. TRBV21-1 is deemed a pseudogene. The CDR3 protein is CASRQGSGLADTQYF. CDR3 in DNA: TGTGCCAGCAGGCAGGGTTCGGGACTAGCAGATACGCAGTATTTT.